This T cell receptor beta chain is from a study of blood T cell repertoires in COVID-19. Which cohort a participant joined came from the clinical history participants gave. As to this clone: Relative to the germline gene, one junction end is altered; a read error may explain this.

In the study's own analysis: Counts of nucleated cells, estimated from reference gene primer amplification, were obtained. Only in-frame clones appear in the TCRdb table, and some are missing; sequencing was by immunoSEQ multiplex PCR. The DNA gave D and trimming, while V, J and clone size come from that table. The sample gives some 130,000 clones, 78% of which show up once; more than 5% is in the top ten. The clonotype was recovered from a woman aged 50 to 60 who had recovered from COVID-19. Sequenced input: PBMCs or T cells enriched from blood (not recorded which).

The CDR3 DNA reads TGTGCCAGCACTTACAGGGAGCCACCCCTCCACTTT. It specifies CASTYREPPLHF. This sequence joins TRBV6-5 and TRBJ1-6, with D maybe TRBD1 (6 bases). The CDR3 has 12 residues. Germline values: CDR1 MNHEY, CDR2 SVGAGI.